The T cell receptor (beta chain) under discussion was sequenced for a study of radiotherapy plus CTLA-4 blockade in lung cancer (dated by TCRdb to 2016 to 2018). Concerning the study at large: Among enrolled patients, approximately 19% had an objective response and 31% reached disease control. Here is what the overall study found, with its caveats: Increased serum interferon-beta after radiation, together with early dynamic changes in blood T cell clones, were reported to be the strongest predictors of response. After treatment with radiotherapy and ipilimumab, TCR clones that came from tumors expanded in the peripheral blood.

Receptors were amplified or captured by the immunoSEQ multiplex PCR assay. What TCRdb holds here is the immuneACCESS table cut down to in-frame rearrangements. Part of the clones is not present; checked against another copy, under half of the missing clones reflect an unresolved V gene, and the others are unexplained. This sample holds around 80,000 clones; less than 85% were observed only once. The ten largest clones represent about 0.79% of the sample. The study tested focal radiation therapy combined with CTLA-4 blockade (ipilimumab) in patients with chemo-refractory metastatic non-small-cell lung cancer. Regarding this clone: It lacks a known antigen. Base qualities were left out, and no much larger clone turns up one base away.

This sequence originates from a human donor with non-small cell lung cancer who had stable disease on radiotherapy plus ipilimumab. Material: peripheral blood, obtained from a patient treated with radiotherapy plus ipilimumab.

The DNA reads TGTGCCAGCAGCTTAGCGGGGACAGGGATTAATTCACCCCTCCACTTT. The resulting protein is CASSLAGTGINSPLHF. The chain is assembled from TRBV7-9 and TRBJ1-6; 9 bases in between match TRBD1. Compared with germline, V lacks 0 bases and J lacks 6 bases; bases without a gene match: 3. From cysteine to phenylalanine, the CDR3 is 16 amino acids long. The only DNA kept is the CDR3, 48 bases in frame from the first base. CDR1 is given as SEHNR and CDR2 as FQNEAQ, both from the germline V gene (reference sequence).